The 7 T cell receptor beta chains listed next were all sequenced from one sample in a study of T cell responses to AZD1222 COVID-19 vaccine. Generated by immunoSEQ multiplex PCR, the TCRdb table keeps only in-frame clones and is missing some. The profile covers roughly 150,000 clones, with roughly 84% appearing a single time and about 4% taken by the ten largest. Sequenced here: peripheral blood, sampled on day 0 of AZD1222 vaccination. The source is an adult in good health.

The chain recombines TRBV19 with TRBJ2-1; D uncertain. The CDR3 loop spans 14 amino acids. CDR1 LNHDA and CDR2 SQIVND come from the germline V gene (reference sequence). The V end lost 3 bases, the J end lost 6 bases, and 12 bases lay between the germline ends. The CDR3 reads CASSILSSTNEQFF. The CDR3 DNA sequence: TGTGCCAGTAGTATCTTAAGTAGTACCAATGAGCAGTTCTTC.

This clone was detected only once. The rearrangement joins TRBV3-1 (or the pseudogene TRBV3-2) to TRBJ1-2; a weak D match, TRBD1 (5 bases). Trimming pared 1 base from V and 7 bases from J, leaving 10 bases between. This CDR3 contains 13 residues. Germline CDR1 reads LGHDT; CDR2 reads YNNKEL (reference sequence). DNA for the CDR3: TGTGCCAGCAGCCAAGGGATAAGGGGTGGCTACACCTTC. It encodes CASSQGIRGGYTF.

The J gene is TRBJ2-7, the V gene TRBV5-1; D call uncertain. The CDR3 is made up of 15 amino acids. CDR1 SGHRS and CDR2 YFSETQ come from the germline V gene. The V end was cut by 0 bases, the J end by 2 bases, with 12 bases between. The CDR3 DNA reads TGCGCCAGCAGCTTGGAACAGCCGGGCCCCTACGAGCAGTACTTC. It translates to CASSLEQPGPYEQYF.

As for this clone: Distinct nucleotide sequences in the sample also encode this CDR3. The rearrangement joins TRBV19 to TRBJ1-1, with D perhaps TRBD1 (6 bases). Trimming pared 2 bases from V and 5 bases from J, leaving 9 bases between. The CDR3 loop spans 13 amino acids. Germline V gives CDR1 LNHDA, CDR2 SQIVND (reference sequence). The CDR3 DNA is TGTGCCAGTAGTATAAAGGGGGATACTGAAGCTTTCTTT. As protein: CASSIKGDTEAFF.

This chain joins TRBV28 and TRBJ2-2, with D possibly being TRBD2 (5 bases). V was trimmed by 2 bases and J by 0 bases, leaving 7 bases between them. Germline loops: CDR1 MDHEN, CDR2 SYDVKM. The CDR3 has 15 amino acids. CDR3 DNA sequence: TGTGCCAGCAGTTTAATGAGGGCGAACACCGGGGAGCTGTTTTTT. Its protein is CASSLMRANTGELFF.

This chain joins TRBV11-2 and TRBJ2-7; tentatively, D is TRBD1 (6 bases). V lost 3 bases, J lost 2 bases, and 11 bases lay in between. The CDR3 is 14 residues long. In germline, CDR1 is SGHAT, CDR2 FQNNGV. DNA of the CDR3: TGTGCCAGCAGCTTTTTAGGGGGTGCCTACGAGCAGTACTTC. This gives the protein CASSFLGGAYEQYF.

The rearrangement joins TRBV29-1 to TRBJ1-1, with unresolved D. Trimming removed 3 bases from V and 3 bases from J, with 11 bases in between. The CDR3 has 13 residues. Germline CDR1 and CDR2: SQVTM and ANQGSEA. This CDR3 is CSVEVRGDTEAFF. CDR3 nucleotides: TGCAGCGTTGAGGTCAGAGGCGACACTGAAGCTTTCTTT.